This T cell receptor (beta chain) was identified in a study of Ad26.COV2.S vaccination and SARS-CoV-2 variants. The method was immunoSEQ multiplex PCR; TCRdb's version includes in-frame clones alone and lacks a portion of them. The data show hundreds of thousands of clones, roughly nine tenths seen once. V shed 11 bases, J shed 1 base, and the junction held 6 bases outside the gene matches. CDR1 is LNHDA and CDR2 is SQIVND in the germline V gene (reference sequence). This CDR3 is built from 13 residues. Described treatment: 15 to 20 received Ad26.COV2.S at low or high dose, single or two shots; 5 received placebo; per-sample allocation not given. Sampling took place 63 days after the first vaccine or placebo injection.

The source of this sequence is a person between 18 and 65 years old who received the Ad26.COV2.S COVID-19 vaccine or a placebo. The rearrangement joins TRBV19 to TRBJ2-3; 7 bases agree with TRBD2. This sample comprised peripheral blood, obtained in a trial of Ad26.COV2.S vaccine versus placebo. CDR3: CAVGRRGTDTQYF. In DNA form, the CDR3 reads TGTGCCGTCGGGAGGAGAGGCACAGATACGCAGTATTTT.